The clone carrying this T cell receptor (beta chain) was detected a few times. Its antigen is not known. The entry originates in a study of T-cell reconstitution after alpha-beta-depleted transplantation in children. The junction had 6 bases not matched to a gene; V was cut back by 1 base and J by 0 bases. The CDR3 consists of 16 residues. Germline V gene sequence: CDR1 MGHRA, CDR2 YSYEKL. Study findings and constraints: One year post-transplant, T-cell counts and diversity were largely derived from T cells produced anew. Expanded clones from the graft, numbering several hundred, reportedly supplied alpha-beta T cells about two months after transplant. At day 60, the high TCRbeta diversity found in some patients originated from recipient T cells and thymic progenitors that had survived.

The TCRbeta library incorporated unique molecular identifiers. TCRdb re-called the PCR reads with MiXCR, one entry per CDR3 protein. The table includes approximately 800,000 distinct CDR3 sequences, around 17% detected once. The TCR comes from a male patient aged 5 to 17 who had a stem cell transplant for acute lymphoblastic leukemia, so the T cells may come from the graft donor. The chain joins TRBV4-1 to TRBJ2-7; 7 positions match TRBD2. This specimen consisted of PBMCs, mostly from graft donor cells, obtained 360 days after TCRalphabeta/CD19-depleted stem cell transplant. Here the CDR3 DNA reads TGCGCCAGCAGCCAAGTCCCCGGGACTAACTCCTACGAGCAGTACTTC. It translates to CASSQVPGTNSYEQYF.